The 2 T cell receptor beta chains given below trace back to one sample, sequenced in a study of T-cell memory formation after mild COVID-19. Each CDR3 protein gets one entry after TCRdb re-called the 5' RACE reads with MiXCR. The sample has about 390,000 distinct CDR3 sequences, roughly 20% seen once; the top ten hold around an eighth. What was sequenced was PBMCs or a T cell subset sorted from them (not recorded which). The source of these receptors is an adult woman who had mild COVID-19 (a few samples of this study predate the infection). Cell type and time point are not known.

This clonotype was counted only a few times. This chain uses TRBV11-2 with TRBJ1-1; TRBD1 matches 8 bases. The CDR3 is 15 residues long. J gave up 7 bases and V 1 base, and 8 bases lay outside the gene matches. In germline, CDR1 is SGHAT, CDR2 FQNNGV. CDR3 sequence reads: CASSLGRQQGGEAFF. The CDR3, as DNA: TGTGCCAGCAGCTTAGGTAGACAACAGGGGGGTGAAGCTTTCTTT.

This clonotype appeared a few times. The gene calls are TRBV12-3 or TRBV12-4 and TRBJ2-7; D is perhaps TRBD1 (7 bases). V lost 4 bases, J lost 0 bases, and 16 bases lay in between. The CDR3 has 16 amino acids. This CDR3 reads CASSWESGGTSYEQYF. CDR3 nucleotide sequence: TGTGCCAGCAGTTGGGAATCAGGGGGGACCTCCTACGAGCAGTACTTC.